The 23 T cell receptor beta chains given below trace back to one sample, sequenced in a study of T cell responses to AZD1222 COVID-19 vaccine. Data came from immunoSEQ multiplex PCR; TCRdb stores just in-frame clones and leaves some out. The sample includes about 140,000 clones, 85% to 95% of them seen just once. Here the sequenced sample was peripheral blood, taken 28 days after the second AZD1222 dose. Receptor source: an adult who received the AZD1222 COVID-19 vaccine.

The chain carries TRBV5-8 and TRBJ1-5, with a possible D match to TRBD1 (6 bases). The CDR3 consists of 16 residues. CDR1 SGHTS and CDR2 YDEGEE come from the germline V gene. V gave up 1 base and J gave up 1 base, with 12 bases separating them. This CDR3 reads CASSLTGIGSNQPQHF. The CDR3 nucleotides are TGTGCCAGCAGCTTGACAGGGATAGGCAGCAATCAGCCCCAGCATTTT.

The CDR3 nucleotides read TGTGCCAGCAGCTTGGAGAGTCATGTTGGGACTGAAGCTTTCTTT. Translating it yields CASSLESHVGTEAFF. J is TRBJ1-1 and V is TRBV5-4, with D unresolved. CDR1 SGHNT and CDR2 YYREEE come from the germline V gene (reference sequence). The CDR3 has 15 amino acids. Trimming took 0 bases from V and 5 from J, leaving 14 bases between them.

The V and J genes are TRBV7-6 and TRBJ2-2; TRBD1 might be the D (6 bases). The CDR3 sequence is 20 residues long. V lost 1 base and J 4 bases, leaving 25 bases between the germline ends. Germline V lookup: CDR1 SGHVS, CDR2 FNYEAQ. DNA of the CDR3: TGTGCCAGCAGCTTAGACCAGACAGGAGCCGCCGGGGACACCACCGGGGAGCTGTTTTTT. Its protein product is CASSLDQTGAAGDTTGELFF.

Remarks on this clone: The junction departs from the called germline gene at one end, perhaps through a read error. The chain is built from TRBV6-1 and TRBJ1-2; no firm D call. This CDR3 has 13 amino acids. Germline V gene data show CDR1 as MNHNS and CDR2 as SASEGT. The CDR3 loop is CASSEWANCGYTF. The CDR3 coding sequence is TGTGCCAGCAGTGAATGGGCTAACTGTGGCTACACCTTC.

This chain links TRBV29-1 with TRBJ2-2, with D perhaps matching TRBD2 (6 bases). This CDR3 contains 13 residues. Trimming left V 6 bases short and J 0 bases short, with 8 bases between. CDR1 is SQVTM, CDR2 ANQGSEA, per germline. CDR3 nucleotides: TGCAGCGTGGGAGGCGCGAACACCGGGGAGCTGTTTTTT. Protein: CSVGGANTGELFF.

The chain combines TRBV7-6 with TRBJ2-1; weak D call: TRBD1 (6 bases). CDR3 length equals 14 residues. Trimming removed 2 bases at V and 6 bases at J, with 11 bases between. Looked up from germline, CDR1 is SGHVS and CDR2 is FNYEAQ. In DNA, the CDR3 is TGTGCCAGCAGCTTACGACGACAGGCCAATGAGCAGTTCTTC. It is translated as CASSLRRQANEQFF.

The chain carries TRBV10-3 and TRBJ1-3; perhaps TRBD1 as D (5 bases). The germline CDR1 and CDR2 sequences are ENHRY and SYGVKD. The CDR3 has 16 amino acids. V shed 4 bases and J shed 1 base, with 14 bases lying between them. The CDR3 DNA reads as TGTGCCATCAGTGGATTCATTCAGGGTTCTGGAAACACCATATATTTT. It is translated as CAISGFIQGSGNTIYF.

The chain combines TRBV6-5 with TRBJ1-5; D is unresolved. CDR1 MNHEY and CDR2 SVGAGI come from the germline V gene. The CDR3 contains 12 residues. Trimming took 4 bases from V and 5 from J, leaving 6 bases between them. CDR3 residues: CASSSGDQPQHF. CDR3 DNA: TGTGCCAGCAGTTCCGGGGATCAGCCCCAGCATTTT.

The V gene is TRBV7-3, the J gene TRBJ2-3; D ambiguous. V lost 6 bases and J lost 1, with 5 bases in between. CDR1 is SGHTA and CDR2 is FQGTGA in the germline V gene. The CDR3 is made up of 12 amino acids. Here the CDR3 reads CASSSRTDTQYF. In DNA form, the CDR3 reads TGTGCCAGCAGTTCTCGCACAGATACGCAGTATTTT.

The chain recombines TRBV5-1 with TRBJ1-1; the D is unclear. Trimming pared 0 bases from V and 3 bases from J, leaving 3 bases between. This CDR3 has 12 amino acids. Germline V gene sequence: CDR1 SGHRS, CDR2 YFSETQ. The CDR3 is CASSLDHTEAFF. DNA for the CDR3: TGCGCCAGCAGCTTGGACCACACTGAAGCTTTCTTT.

This chain connects TRBV2 to TRBJ1-2, with D maybe TRBD1 (5 bases). The CDR3 runs 14 residues. Deletions cut 7 bases from V and 8 bases from J, with 20 bases between. The germline CDR1 and CDR2 sequences are SNHLY and FYNNEI. The CDR3 nucleotides are TGTGCCAGCACTCCCGGGCAGGGCATCTCGGGCTACACCTTC. Its protein is CASTPGQGISGYTF.

This clone has just one count. The chain is built from TRBV11-3 and TRBJ2-7; 7 nucleotides align to TRBD1. Per germline, CDR1 SGHNT and CDR2 YENEEA. Losses at the gene ends were 3 bases for V and 2 bases for J; bases not matched to a gene: 4. This CDR3 region has 14 residues. The CDR3: CASSFGDSAYEQYF. The CDR3 coding sequence is TGTGCCAGCAGCTTCGGGGACAGCGCCTACGAGCAGTACTTC.

The V gene is TRBV5-6, the J gene TRBJ1-2; 7 bases map to TRBD1. Germline V gives CDR1 SGHDT, CDR2 YYEEEE. The CDR3 loop spans 14 amino acids. V lost 4 bases and J lost 0; bases outside the gene matches: 3. In DNA, the CDR3 is TGTGCCAGCAGCGCGGGACAGACTAACTATGGCTACACCTTC. Protein sequence: CASSAGQTNYGYTF.

The chain carries TRBV7-2 and TRBJ1-3, with D uncertain. The CDR3 is 15 residues long. Trimming pared 5 bases from V and 4 bases from J, leaving 15 bases between. Germline CDR1 is SGHTA and CDR2 is FQGNSA. CDR3 loop: CASSLRAGTGNTIYF. As DNA, the CDR3 is TGTGCCAGCAGCCTGCGGGCGGGAACCGGAAACACCATATATTTT.

For the CDR3, the DNA is TGCAGCGTTGTTTGGCAGCGGAACTACAATGAGCAGTTCTTC. This gives the protein CSVVWQRNYNEQFF. The V call is TRBV29-1, the J call TRBJ2-1, with a tentative D call TRBD2 (5 bases). The CDR3 spans 14 residues. The germline CDR1 and CDR2 sequences are SQVTM and ANQGSEA. The ends were cut back, 4 bases at V and 3 bases at J, with 13 bases in the middle.

There are a few counts of this clone. V and J are TRBV19 and TRBJ2-2; 9 bases agree with TRBD1. After removal of 4 bases from V and 4 bases from J, the junction contained 7 bases not matched to a gene. The germline CDR1 and CDR2 sequences are LNHDA and SQIVND (reference sequence). The CDR3 is 16 residues long. In nucleotides, the CDR3 is TGTGCCAGTAGTACAGTACCGGGACAGGGCACCGGGGAGCTGTTTTTT. The encoded protein is CASSTVPGQGTGELFF.

The chain has TRBV2 and TRBJ2-7; tentatively, D is TRBD2 (5 bases). The V gene's germline CDR1 is SNHLY and CDR2 FYNNEI. V dropped 4 bases and J dropped 3 bases, with 7 bases sitting between them. There are 12 residues in the CDR3. CDR3 amino acids: CASSGGSYEQYF. In DNA form, the CDR3 reads TGTGCCAGCAGTGGAGGGAGCTACGAGCAGTACTTC.

The V call is TRBV27, the J call TRBJ2-2, with D perhaps matching TRBD1 or TRBD2 (5 bases each). Looked up from germline, CDR1 is MNHEY and CDR2 is SMNVEV (reference sequence). The CDR3 has 17 residues. The ends were cut back, 5 bases at V and 5 bases at J, with 21 bases in the middle. The CDR3 sequence: CASSLLRDLVITGELFF. The CDR3 DNA is TGTGCCAGCAGTCTTCTCAGGGACCTAGTTATAACCGGGGAGCTGTTTTTT.

The rearrangement joins TRBV18 to TRBJ1-3; D remains ambiguous. CDR1 is KGHSH and CDR2 is LQKENI in the germline V gene. Between the trimmed V and J ends, which lost 6 bases and 0 bases, there was a span of 9 bases. The CDR3 is 14 residues long. CDR3 residues: CASSRRSSGNTIYF. The DNA of the CDR3 is TGTGCCAGCTCTCGGCGGAGCTCTGGAAACACCATATATTTT.

The chain combines TRBV6-5 with TRBJ2-7; possibly TRBD1 or TRBD2 for D (5 bases each). V was shortened by 5 bases and J by 4 bases, with 15 bases between the two germline ends. The CDR3 runs 14 residues. Germline-derived CDR1 and CDR2 are MNHEY and SVGAGI. The CDR3 bases are TGTGCCAGCAGTACCCTGGGGGTTGGTTACGAGCAGTACTTC. Translated: CASSTLGVGYEQYF.

The CDR3 coding sequence is TGTGCCAGCAGCCCTAGCTGGTTGGTGGGTGAAAAACTGTTTTTT. This sequence encodes CASSPSWLVGEKLFF. V is TRBV9 and J is TRBJ1-4; D gene unclear. This CDR3 has 15 residues. V lost 4 bases, J lost 7 bases, and 17 bases lay in between. Germline-derived CDR1 and CDR2 are SGDLS and YYNGEE. Full variable domain (rest looked up from reference TRBV9 and TRBJ1-4): DSGVTQTPKHLITATGQRVTLRCSPRSGDLSVYWYQQSLDQGLQFLIQYYNGEERAKGNILERFSAQQFPDLHSELNLSSLELGDSALYFCASSPSWLVGEKLFFGSGTQLSVL.

This clone was seen only once. The chain recombines TRBV5-4 with TRBJ2-3; 8 nucleotides line up with TRBD2. The CDR3 consists of 15 residues. J was trimmed by 2 bases and V by 2 bases; bases with no gene match: 4. The germline V gene encodes CDR1 SGHNT and CDR2 YYREEE (reference sequence). The CDR3 nucleotides are TGTGCCAGCAGCTTTCGGGGGGGGTACACAGATACGCAGTATTTT. Protein product: CASSFRGGYTDTQYF.

The chain has TRBV12-3 or TRBV12-4 and TRBJ1-1; weak D call: TRBD1 (6 bases). The CDR3 runs 11 residues. V lost 5 bases, J lost 11 bases, and 12 bases lay in between. CDR3 sequence (DNA): TGTGCCAGCAGTCAGGGGAGTAGCGCTTTCTTT. It codes for CASSQGSSAFF.